This TCR beta chain was profiled in a study of T cells in Graves' hyperthyroidism and ophthalmopathy. Researchers amplified the TCR beta CDR3 regions from RNA transcripts. The HTBI primer set was used in a first-round RT-PCR of the TCR CDR3. MiXCR, run by TCRdb on the multiplex PCR reads, gives a single entry per CDR3 protein. Among 300,000 to 450,000 distinct CDR3 sequences listed, approximately 25% were seen once. Study conclusions and caveats: Blood also held most thyroid clonotypes expanded beyond 0.001.

On this clonotype: The target antigen is unknown.

This CDR3 region has 20 residues. The junction had 23 bases not matched to a gene; V was cut back by 7 bases and J by 2 bases. Germline CDR1 is SQVTM and CDR2 is ANQGSEA. The chain employs TRBV29-1 and TRBJ2-3; 11 bases are shared with TRBD2. The sequence was collected from a man between 45 and 60 years old with Graves' hyperthyroidism. Sequencing was performed on blood. The DNA of the CDR3 is TGCAGCGCCCGTCGGGATCCGGGACTAGCGGTCTCGGGCCCCACAGATACGCAGTATTTT. Translated, it gives CSARRDPGLAVSGPTDTQYF.